This T cell receptor (beta chain) emerged from a study of human T cells and chemical hapten exposure. Unique molecular identifiers were linked by the library to individual cDNA molecules. TCRdb re-analysed the RACE reads in MiXCR, keeping a single row per CDR3 protein. Here the sample spans a few hundred thousand distinct CDR3 sequences, roughly 6% being singletons. This clonotype was seen a handful of times. Its specificity is not known. Study-wide results and limits: Expanded TCRs formed significantly more large CDR3 similarity clusters than controls.

Time point denoted: patch test 2, 6 weeks after DPC sensitization. Regarding treatment: therapeutic diphenylcyclopropenone sensitization with weekly scalp DPC. Those who donated were patients with alopecia, 18 to 70 years of age, and suitable for DPC. The sequence was collected from a woman aged 18-29 years with alopecia areata. Some clones in this sample may be carry-over from other donors' samples. The source material was whole blood, sampled in connection with sensitization to the hapten diphenylcyclopropenone (DPC).

The CDR3 region is CASSYSLDYGYTF. CDR3 nucleotide sequence: TGTGCCAGCAGTTACTCGCTAGACTATGGCTACACCTTC. The V and J genes are TRBV6-5 and TRBJ1-2; no clear D gene. Germline-derived CDR1 and CDR2 are MNHEY and SVGAGI. V was clipped by 0 bases and J by 3 bases, with 5 bases between them. This CDR3 comprises 13 residues.